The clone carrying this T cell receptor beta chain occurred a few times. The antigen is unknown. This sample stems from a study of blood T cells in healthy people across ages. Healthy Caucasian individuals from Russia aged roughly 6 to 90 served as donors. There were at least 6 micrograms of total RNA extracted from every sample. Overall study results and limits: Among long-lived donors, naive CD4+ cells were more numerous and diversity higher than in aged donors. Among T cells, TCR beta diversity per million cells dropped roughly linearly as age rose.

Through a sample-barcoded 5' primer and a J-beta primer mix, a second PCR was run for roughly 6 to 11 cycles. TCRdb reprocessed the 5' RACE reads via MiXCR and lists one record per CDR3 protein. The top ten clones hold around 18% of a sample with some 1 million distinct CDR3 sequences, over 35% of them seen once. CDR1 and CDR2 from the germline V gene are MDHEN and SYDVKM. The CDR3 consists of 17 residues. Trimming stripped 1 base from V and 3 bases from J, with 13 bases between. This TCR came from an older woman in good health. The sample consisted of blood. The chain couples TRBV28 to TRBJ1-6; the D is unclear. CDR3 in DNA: TGTGCCAGCAGTTTATTGGAGGTTGGGGACTATAATTCACCCCTCCACTTT. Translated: CASSLLEVGDYNSPLHF. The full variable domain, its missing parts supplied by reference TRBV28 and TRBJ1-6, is DVKVTQSSRYLVKRTGEKVFLECVQDMDHENMFWYRQDPGLGLRLIYFSYDVKMKEKGDIPEGYSVSREKKERFSLILESASTNQTSMYLCASSLLEVGDYNSPLHFGNGTRLTVT.